This T cell receptor beta chain appears in the sequencing data of a study of blood T cell repertoires in COVID-19. Using immunoSEQ multiplex PCR, the repertoire was profiled, and TCRdb retains in-frame clones only, with some absent. The sample includes more than 250,000 clones, around 86% of them seen just once. The V gene lost 0 bases and the J gene lost 3 bases, with 11 bases spanning the gap. The germline V gene has CDR1 SGHNT and CDR2 YYREEE (reference sequence). The CDR3 is made up of 15 amino acids. The chain is built from TRBV5-4 and TRBJ2-3; maybe TRBD2 (6 bases). The sample comprised peripheral blood. This TCR came from a man between 18 and 29 years old with active or convalescent COVID-19. CDR3 loop: CASSLGRDRTDTQYF. The CDR3 DNA sequence: TGTGCCAGCAGCTTGGGGCGGGATAGAACAGATACGCAGTATTTT.